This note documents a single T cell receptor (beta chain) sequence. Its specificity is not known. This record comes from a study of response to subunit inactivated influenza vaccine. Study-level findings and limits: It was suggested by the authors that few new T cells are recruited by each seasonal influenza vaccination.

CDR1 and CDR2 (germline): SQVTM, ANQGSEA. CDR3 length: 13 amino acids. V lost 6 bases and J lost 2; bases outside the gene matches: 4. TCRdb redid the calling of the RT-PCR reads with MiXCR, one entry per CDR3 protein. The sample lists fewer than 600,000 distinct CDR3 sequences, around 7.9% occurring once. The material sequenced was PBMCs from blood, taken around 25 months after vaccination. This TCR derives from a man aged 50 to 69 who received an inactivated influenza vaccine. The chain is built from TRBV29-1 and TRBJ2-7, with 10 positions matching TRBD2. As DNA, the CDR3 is TGCAGCGTGATAGCGGGGGGCACCTACGAGCAGTACTTC. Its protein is CSVIAGGTYEQYF.